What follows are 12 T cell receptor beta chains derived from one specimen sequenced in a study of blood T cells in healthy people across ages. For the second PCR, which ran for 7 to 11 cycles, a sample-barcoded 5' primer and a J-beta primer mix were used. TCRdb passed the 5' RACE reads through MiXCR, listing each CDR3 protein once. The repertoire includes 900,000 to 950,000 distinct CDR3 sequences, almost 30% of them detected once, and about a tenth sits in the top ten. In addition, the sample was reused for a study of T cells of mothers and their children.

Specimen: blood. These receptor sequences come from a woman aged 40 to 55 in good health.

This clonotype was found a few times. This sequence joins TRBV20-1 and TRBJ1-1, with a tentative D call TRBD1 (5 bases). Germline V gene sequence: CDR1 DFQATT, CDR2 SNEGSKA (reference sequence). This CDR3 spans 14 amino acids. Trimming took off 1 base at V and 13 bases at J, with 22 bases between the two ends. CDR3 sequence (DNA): TGCAGTGCTAGAGTGGGGGGGGAGAACACTAAAGTTTTCTTT. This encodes CSARVGGENTKVFF.

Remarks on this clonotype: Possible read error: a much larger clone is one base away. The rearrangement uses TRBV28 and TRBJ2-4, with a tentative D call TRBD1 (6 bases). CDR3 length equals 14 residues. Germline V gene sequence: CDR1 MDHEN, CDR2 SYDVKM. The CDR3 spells CASSETGSKNIQHF. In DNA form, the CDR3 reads TGTGCCAGCAGTGAAACAGGGTCCAAAAACATTCAGCACTTC.

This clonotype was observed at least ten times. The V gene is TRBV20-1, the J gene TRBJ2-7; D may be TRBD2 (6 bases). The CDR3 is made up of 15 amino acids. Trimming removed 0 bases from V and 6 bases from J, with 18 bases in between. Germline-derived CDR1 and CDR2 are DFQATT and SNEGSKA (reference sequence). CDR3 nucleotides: TGCAGTGCTAGAGACATCGGGGGAAAAGGTGGCGAGCAGTACTTC. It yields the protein CSARDIGGKGGEQYF.

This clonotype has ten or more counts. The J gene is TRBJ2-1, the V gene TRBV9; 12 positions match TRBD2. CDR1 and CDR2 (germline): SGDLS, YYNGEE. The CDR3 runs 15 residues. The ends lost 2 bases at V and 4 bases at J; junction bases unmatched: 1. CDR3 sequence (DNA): TGTGCCAGCAGCGTCGGACTAGCGGGGTACAATGAGCAGTTCTTC. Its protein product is CASSVGLAGYNEQFF.

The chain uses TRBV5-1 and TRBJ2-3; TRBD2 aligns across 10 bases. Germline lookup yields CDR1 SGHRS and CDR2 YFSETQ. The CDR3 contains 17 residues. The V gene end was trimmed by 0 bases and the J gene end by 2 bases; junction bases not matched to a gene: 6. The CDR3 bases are TGCGCCAGCAGCTTGGCGGTTAGCGGGGGGCCCACAGATACGCAGTATTTT. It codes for CASSLAVSGGPTDTQYF.

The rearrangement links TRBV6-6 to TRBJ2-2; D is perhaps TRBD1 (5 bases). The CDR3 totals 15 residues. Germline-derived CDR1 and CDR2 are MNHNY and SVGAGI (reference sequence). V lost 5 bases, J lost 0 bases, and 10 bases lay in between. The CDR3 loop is CASSTQGPNTGELFF. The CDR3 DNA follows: TGTGCCAGCAGTACCCAGGGCCCGAACACCGGGGAGCTGTTTTTT.

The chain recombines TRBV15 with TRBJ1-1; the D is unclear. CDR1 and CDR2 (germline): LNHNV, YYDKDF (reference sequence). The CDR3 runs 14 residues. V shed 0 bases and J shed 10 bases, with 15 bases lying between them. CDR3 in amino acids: CATSRDRQDIGAFF. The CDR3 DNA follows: TGTGCCACCAGCAGAGATCGGCAGGATATCGGAGCTTTCTTT.

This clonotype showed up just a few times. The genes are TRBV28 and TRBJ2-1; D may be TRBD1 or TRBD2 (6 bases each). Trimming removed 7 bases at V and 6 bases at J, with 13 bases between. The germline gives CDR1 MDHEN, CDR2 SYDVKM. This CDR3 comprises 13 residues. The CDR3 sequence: CASTRGRSNEQFF. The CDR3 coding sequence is TGTGCCAGCACCCGGGGGCGGTCCAATGAGCAGTTCTTC.

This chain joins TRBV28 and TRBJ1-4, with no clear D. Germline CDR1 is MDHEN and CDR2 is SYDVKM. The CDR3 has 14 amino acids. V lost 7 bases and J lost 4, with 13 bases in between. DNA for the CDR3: TGTGCCAGCAATCTTTATCGGAGTAATGAAAAACTGTTTTTT. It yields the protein CASNLYRSNEKLFF.

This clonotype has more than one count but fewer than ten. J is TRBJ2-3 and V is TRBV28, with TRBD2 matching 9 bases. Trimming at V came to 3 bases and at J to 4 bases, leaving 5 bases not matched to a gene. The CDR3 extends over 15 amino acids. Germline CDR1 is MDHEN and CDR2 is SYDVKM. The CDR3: CASSFLAGLSDTQYF. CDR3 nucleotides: TGTGCCAGCAGTTTCCTAGCGGGACTCTCAGATACGCAGTATTTT.

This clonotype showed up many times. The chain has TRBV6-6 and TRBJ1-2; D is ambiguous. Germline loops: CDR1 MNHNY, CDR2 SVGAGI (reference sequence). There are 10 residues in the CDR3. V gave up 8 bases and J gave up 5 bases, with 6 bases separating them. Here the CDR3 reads CASRAYGYTF. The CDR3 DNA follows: TGTGCCAGCCGGGCGTATGGCTACACCTTC.

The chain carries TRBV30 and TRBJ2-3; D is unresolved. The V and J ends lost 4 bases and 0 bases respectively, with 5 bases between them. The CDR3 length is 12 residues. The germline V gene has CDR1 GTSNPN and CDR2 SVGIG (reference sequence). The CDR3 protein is CAWTQSTDTQYF. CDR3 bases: TGTGCCTGGACCCAGAGCACAGATACGCAGTATTTT. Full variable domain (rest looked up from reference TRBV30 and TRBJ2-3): SQTIHQWPATLVQPVGSPLSLECTVEGTSNPNLYWYRQAAGRGLQLLFYSVGIGQISSEVPQNLSASRPQDRQFILSSKKLLLSDSGFYLCAWTQSTDTQYFGPGTRLTVL.